The 25 T cell receptor beta chains given below trace back to one sample, sequenced in a study of Ad26.COV2.S vaccination and SARS-CoV-2 variants. Libraries were prepared by immunoSEQ multiplex PCR; TCRdb keeps only in-frame clonotypes and omits some of them. The data contain 150,000 to 200,000 clones, roughly 89% of them seen just once; the ten biggest clones take up 5% to 6.5%. The sample was peripheral blood, taken after recovery from COVID-19. The origin of the receptors is a human donor who had recovered from COVID-19.

The V gene is TRBV3-1 (or the pseudogene TRBV3-2), the J gene TRBJ2-7; tentatively, D is TRBD2 (5 bases). The V and J ends lost 3 bases and 5 bases respectively, with 8 bases between them. CDR1 is LGHDT and CDR2 is YNNKEL in the germline V gene (reference sequence). CDR3 length: 12 residues. Here the CDR3 reads CASSQVRDEQYF. In DNA, the CDR3 is TGTGCCAGCAGCCAGGTGCGGGACGAGCAGTACTTC.

CDR3 bases: TGCGCCAGCAGCTTGGGGCGGGAATCCTACAATGAGCAGTTCTTC. The encoded protein is CASSLGRESYNEQFF. The chain couples TRBV5-1 to TRBJ2-1; a weak D match, TRBD2 (6 bases). The CDR3 consists of 15 residues. Germline loops: CDR1 SGHRS, CDR2 YFSETQ. V lost 0 bases and J 1 base, leaving 8 bases between the germline ends.

The V gene is TRBV6-1, the J gene TRBJ2-5; 10 nucleotides agree with TRBD1. Germline V lookup: CDR1 MNHNS, CDR2 SASEGT. V shed 4 bases, J shed 1 base, and the junction held 6 bases outside the gene matches. The CDR3 totals 16 residues. CDR3 loop: CASSGSWTGGQETQYF. In DNA, the CDR3 is TGTGCCAGCAGTGGTAGTTGGACAGGGGGCCAAGAGACCCAGTACTTC.

This clone showed up just a few times. This chain uses TRBV6-5 with TRBJ1-1; no firm D call. Germline V gene sequence: CDR1 MNHEY, CDR2 SVGAGI. Between the trimmed V and J ends, which lost 0 bases and 3 bases, there was a span of 8 bases. The CDR3 is made up of 14 amino acids. DNA for the CDR3: TGTGCCAGCAGTTACTCCGTGATGTACACTGAAGCTTTCTTT. Translation: CASSYSVMYTEAFF.

This clone was counted many times. This chain links TRBV9 with TRBJ2-1; TRBD2 aligns across 10 bases. This CDR3 has 16 amino acids. Germline-derived CDR1 and CDR2 are SGDLS and YYNGEE. J lost 2 bases, V lost 6 bases, and 8 bases had no gene match. This CDR3 reads CASTLSSGGAYNEQFF. CDR3 in DNA: TGTGCCAGCACCCTATCCAGCGGGGGGGCCTACAATGAGCAGTTCTTC.

This clone was detected once. The chain is built from TRBV28 and TRBJ2-7; 10 nucleotides align to TRBD2. CDR3 length: 16 residues. J lost 3 bases, V lost 6 bases, and 11 bases had no gene match. Per the germline V gene, CDR1 is MDHEN and CDR2 is SYDVKM. DNA of the CDR3: TGTGCCAGCAGCCCGCCTAGCGGGGGACAAGTCTACGAGCAGTACTTC. Its protein is CASSPPSGGQVYEQYF. The variable domain in full, completed from reference TRBV28 and TRBJ2-7, reads DVKVTQSSRYLVKRTGEKVFLECVQDMDHENMFWYRQDPGLGLRLIYFSYDVKMKEKGDIPEGYSVSREKKERFSLILESASTNQTSMYLCASSPPSGGQVYEQYFGPGTRLTVT.

This chain uses TRBV7-2 with TRBJ1-3; 8 bases align to TRBD1. Germline lookup yields CDR1 SGHTA and CDR2 FQGNSA. Trimming cost V 3 bases and J 8 bases; bases outside gene matches: 3. This CDR3 has 13 amino acids. The CDR3 nucleotides are TGTGCCAGCAGCTTGGGACAGGCAGACACCATATATTTT. Encoded protein: CASSLGQADTIYF.

The V and J genes are TRBV6-5 and TRBJ2-3, with D unclear. Germline lookup yields CDR1 MNHEY and CDR2 SVGAGI. The CDR3 sequence is 12 residues long. V was clipped by 6 bases and J by 6 bases, with 10 bases between them. The chain's CDR3 is CASSRFGDTQYF. The CDR3 DNA sequence: TGTGCCAGCAGCCGATTCGGGGATACGCAGTATTTT.

This clone was observed a single time. The chain uses TRBV6-5 and TRBJ1-2; 7 nucleotides line up with TRBD1. V shed 7 bases, J shed 6 bases, and the junction held 8 bases outside the gene matches. The CDR3 consists of 13 residues. Germline V lookup: CDR1 MNHEY, CDR2 SVGAGI. CDR3 loop: CASTETGTDGYTF. DNA for the CDR3: TGTGCCAGCACCGAGACAGGGACGGATGGCTACACCTTC.

J is TRBJ1-2 and V is TRBV23-1; D remains unclear. TRBV23-1 is noted as an ORF with a role that remains uncertain. The CDR3 is 17 amino acids. The V and J ends lost 0 bases and 2 bases respectively, with 16 bases between them. Here the CDR3 reads CASSQSIKEGGNYGYTF. The CDR3 DNA is TGCGCCAGCAGTCAATCTATCAAGGAGGGTGGAAACTATGGCTACACCTTC.

This chain links TRBV4-2 with TRBJ2-2, with TRBD1 matching over 9 bases. This CDR3 region has 16 residues. Unmatched junction bases numbered 7, after V lost 1 base and J lost 7 bases. The V gene's germline CDR1 is LGHNA and CDR2 YNFKEQ. This chain's CDR3 is CASSQVTGGNDGELFF. In DNA form, the CDR3 reads TGTGCCAGCAGCCAAGTGACAGGGGGAAATGACGGGGAGCTGTTTTTT.

V is TRBV28 and J is TRBJ1-2; perhaps TRBD1 as D (6 bases). Germline V CDR1 and CDR2: MDHEN, SYDVKM. This CDR3 is built from 15 residues. V shed 6 bases and J shed 0 bases, with 14 bases lying between them. The CDR3 here is CASRQSGVANYGYTF. Here the CDR3 DNA reads TGTGCCAGCAGACAATCAGGGGTAGCTAACTATGGCTACACCTTC.

The chain is built from TRBV29-1 and TRBJ2-7; no reliable D call. Trimming pared 4 bases from V and 0 bases from J, leaving 7 bases between. The CDR3 spans 12 residues. Germline-derived CDR1 and CDR2 are SQVTM and ANQGSEA. The CDR3: CSVARSSYEQYF. The DNA of the CDR3 is TGCAGCGTTGCCCGGTCCTCCTACGAGCAGTACTTC.

The chain combines TRBV28 with TRBJ1-1, with 9 positions matching TRBD1. V dropped 2 bases and J dropped 0; count of bases not matched to a gene: 10. Germline V gene sequence: CDR1 MDHEN, CDR2 SYDVKM. This CDR3 has 18 amino acids. CDR3 amino acids: CASSLLPGQGSMNTEAFF. The DNA of the CDR3 is TGTGCCAGCAGTTTACTTCCGGGACAGGGTAGCATGAACACTGAAGCTTTCTTT.

The J gene is TRBJ1-5, the V gene TRBV5-1; tentatively, D is TRBD1 (5 bases). The germline gives CDR1 SGHRS, CDR2 YFSETQ. The V gene lost 0 bases and the J gene lost 0 bases, with 7 bases spanning the gap. The CDR3 contains 15 residues. The CDR3 protein is CASSLGQYSNQPQHF. CDR3 bases: TGCGCCAGCAGCTTGGGACAGTATAGCAATCAGCCCCAGCATTTT.

The rearrangement links TRBV6-1 to TRBJ1-5; D unclear. CDR1 and CDR2 (germline): MNHNS, SASEGT. Trimming removed 1 base from V and 3 bases from J, with 13 bases in between. The CDR3 covers 16 residues. CDR3 sequence (DNA): TGTGCCAGCAGTGAAGGGGTGAATCGGCTCAATCAGCCCCAGCATTTT. Translating gives CASSEGVNRLNQPQHF.

The chain joins TRBV28 to TRBJ2-2; a weak D match, TRBD1 (5 bases). CDR1 is MDHEN and CDR2 is SYDVKM in the germline V gene. V was shortened by 5 bases and J by 0 bases, with 13 bases between the two germline ends. This CDR3 has 16 amino acids. The CDR3 DNA reads TGTGCCAGCAGTCTAATAATGACAGCGAACACCGGGGAGCTGTTTTTT. It yields the protein CASSLIMTANTGELFF.

J is TRBJ1-1 and V is TRBV5-1, with 7 bases identical to TRBD1. The CDR3 runs to 15 residues. Per germline, CDR1 SGHRS and CDR2 YFSETQ. V trimming: 4 bases; J trimming: 2 bases; junction bases outside the gene matches: 8. DNA of the CDR3: TGCGCCAGCAGCGGGATGACAGGGACTAACACTGAAGCTTTCTTT. Translation gives CASSGMTGTNTEAFF.

The V gene is TRBV7-6, the J gene TRBJ1-3, with 10 bases that match TRBD1. Germline assignment: CDR1 SGHVS and CDR2 FNYEAQ. The CDR3 is 19 residues long. The ends lost 4 bases at V and 1 base at J; junction bases unmatched: 13. CDR3 in amino acids: CASSYYTRDRGDSGNTIYF. The CDR3 DNA sequence: TGTGCCAGCAGCTACTATACCCGGGACAGGGGAGATTCTGGAAACACCATATATTTT.

The chain has TRBV30 and TRBJ2-7; 7 bases match TRBD1. The V gene's germline CDR1 is GTSNPN and CDR2 SVGIG (reference sequence). This CDR3 is built from 15 residues. V was pared by 1 base and J by 3 bases, with 9 bases of the junction left unmatched. The CDR3 coding sequence is TGTGCCTGGAGTGGACCTCAAGGGGGCGACTACGAGCAGTACTTC. It yields the protein CAWSGPQGGDYEQYF. Based on the CDR3 plus reference TRBV30 and TRBJ2-7, the full variable domain is SQTIHQWPATLVQPVGSPLSLECTVEGTSNPNLYWYRQAAGRGLQLLFYSVGIGQISSEVPQNLSASRPQDRQFILSSKKLLLSDSGFYLCAWSGPQGGDYEQYFGPGTRLTVT.

The chain links TRBV18 to TRBJ2-3; TRBD2 matches at 10 bases. CDR1 is KGHSH, CDR2 LQKENI, per germline. The junction had 8 bases not matched to a gene; V was cut back by 2 bases and J by 6 bases. This CDR3 has 16 amino acids. The CDR3 sequence is CASSPSGAGGPDTQYF. CDR3 bases: TGTGCCAGCTCACCATCTGGAGCGGGGGGGCCGGATACGCAGTATTTT.

The rearrangement links TRBV14 to TRBJ2-7, with a possible D match to TRBD2 (6 bases). With 5 bases removed from V and 4 bases from J, the gap between germline ends came to 12 bases. The CDR3 is made up of 13 amino acids. CDR1 SGHDN and CDR2 FVKESK come from the germline V gene. CDR3: CASSERAGYEQYF. DNA of the CDR3: TGTGCCAGCAGCGAACGGGCGGGGTACGAGCAGTACTTC.

The CDR3 loop is CASSPTISGQGAGEQFF. The CDR3, as DNA: TGTGCCAGCTCACCAACCATATCGGGACAGGGGGCGGGTGAGCAGTTCTTC. The J gene is TRBJ2-1, the V gene TRBV18; 12 nucleotides align to TRBD1. This CDR3 comprises 17 residues. V dropped 2 bases and J dropped 9; count of bases not matched to a gene: 11. The germline V gene has CDR1 KGHSH and CDR2 LQKENI.

The chain carries TRBV7-2 and TRBJ2-3; TRBD2 aligns across 8 bases. The CDR3 totals 16 residues. J was trimmed by 5 bases and V by 5 bases; bases with no gene match: 12. Germline CDR1 and CDR2: SGHTA and FQGNSA. The CDR3 coding sequence is TGTGCCAGCAGCCCGGCCGCAGCGGGAGTGGTAGATACGCAGTATTTT. It codes for CASSPAAAGVVDTQYF.

V is TRBV3-1 (or the pseudogene TRBV3-2) and J is TRBJ1-1; 7 nucleotides match TRBD1. This CDR3 comprises 13 residues. Germline lookup yields CDR1 LGHDT and CDR2 YNNKEL (reference sequence). The J segment lost 11 bases and the V segment lost 0 bases, leaving 6 bases of the junction unmatched. DNA for the CDR3: TGTGCCAGCAGCCAAGAGGGACAGAAGAGGGCTTTCTTT. Protein sequence: CASSQEGQKRAFF.